Listed here is a single T cell receptor (beta chain). Its specificity is unknown. TCRdb redid the calling of the 5' RACE reads with MiXCR, one entry per CDR3 protein. This table has almost 400,000 distinct CDR3 sequences, more than 20% appearing once. These data originate in a study of CD8 T cells in ankylosing spondylitis. Notes on the study in general: Clones linked to disease, bearing a CD8+ phenotype, were relatively rare in peripheral blood. A motif of eight highly homologous TCR beta variants was seen as apparently characteristic of ankylosing spondylitis blood. Past research had described some motif variants in reactive arthritis synovial fluid and blood. Disease-associated clones were reportedly significantly overrepresented in matched ankylosing spondylitis synovial fluid.

Sequenced: blood, either unsorted or a sorted T cell fraction (not recorded which). This clonotype was obtained from a male donor with ankylosing spondylitis.

The CDR3 bases are TGCAGTGCCCCCCGGGCGCGGGAGGTCTCCTACGAGCAGTACTTC. It codes for CSAPRAREVSYEQYF. The J gene is TRBJ2-7, the V gene TRBV20-1; 8 bases map to TRBD2. Germline CDR1 and CDR2: DFQATT and SNEGSKA (reference sequence). The CDR3 consists of 15 residues. Unmatched junction bases numbered 10, after V lost 6 bases and J lost 0 bases.